A selection of T cell receptor beta chains follows, all from one sample in a study. TCRdb independently ran MiXCR on the 5' RACE reads; one entry per CDR3 protein. The top ten clones hold roughly 2.4% of a sample with about 54,000 distinct CDR3 sequences, about 15% of them seen once. Sequencing was done on a sample of naive CD4+ T cells sorted from blood. These receptors were obtained from a female donor with breast cancer. The CDR3 runs from the conserved cysteine through the conserved F or W. The order of the fields is clone size, D gene, J gene, V gene, CDR3 protein, CDR3 DNA. The D gene is left open where the match is weak. Clone size is given for some rows only: seen once, a few or many times, or a class if the clone is expanded.

few | - | TRBJ2-7 | TRBV7-9 | CASSLEGFAGEQYF | TGTGCCAGCAGCTTAGAGGGGTTCGCCGGCGAGCAGTACTTC
- | - | TRBJ2-2 | TRBV5-1 | CASSLGHYTGELFF | TGCGCCAGCAGCTTGGGACACTACACCGGGGAGCTGTTTTTT
many | TRBD1 | TRBJ1-2 | TRBV5-1 | CASSSLQGASYGYTF | TGCGCCAGCAGCTCCTTACAGGGGGCGTCCTATGGCTACACCTTC
- | TRBD2 | TRBJ2-1 | TRBV6-2/TRBV6-3 | CASSYGGRTLNEQFF | TGTGCCAGCAGTTATGGCGGGAGGACCCTCAATGAGCAGTTCTTC
few | - | TRBJ1-3 | TRBV27 | CASTPRDTIYF | TGTGCCAGCACCCCTCGGGACACCATATATTTT
- | - | TRBJ1-4 | TRBV9 | CASSSYDEKLFF | TGTGCCAGCAGCTCGTACGATGAAAAACTGTTTTTT
- | - | TRBJ2-2 | TRBV10-3 | CATTGVASTGELFF | TGTGCCACCACCGGTGTAGCGAGCACCGGGGAGCTGTTTTTT
- | TRBD1 | TRBJ2-7 | TRBV20-1 | CSARGSDRVTEQYF | TGCAGTGCTAGAGGTTCAGACAGGGTAACCGAGCAGTACTTC
- | TRBD2 | TRBJ2-3 | TRBV27 | CASSSLTSGSTDTQYF | TGTGCCAGCAGTTCTCTGACTAGCGGGAGCACAGATACGCAGTATTTT
- | - | TRBJ2-2 | TRBV7-8 | CASERRRTTGELFF | TGTGCCAGCGAGCGGCGCAGAACCACCGGGGAGCTGTTTTTT
many | - | TRBJ2-7 | TRBV12-3/TRBV12-4 | CASSFQILEQYF | TGTGCCAGCAGTTTTCAGATTCTCGAGCAGTACTTC
many | - | TRBJ2-1 | TRBV6-5 | CASSLGLSSYNEQFF | TGTGCCAGCAGCCTAGGACTTAGCTCCTACAATGAGCAGTTCTTC
few | - | TRBJ1-6 | TRBV7-9 | CASSFIPQTPLHF | TGTGCCAGCAGCTTTATACCCCAAACACCCCTCCACTTT
many | TRBD1 | TRBJ1-1 | TRBV20-1 | CSARDRRGTDEAFF | TGCAGTGCTAGAGATCGCCGGGGGACAGATGAAGCTTTCTTT
many | - | TRBJ2-3 | TRBV7-2 | CASSRAYLSTDTQYF | TGTGCCAGCAGCCGAGCATACCTTAGCACAGATACGCAGTATTTT
- | TRBD2 | TRBJ2-1 | TRBV12-3/TRBV12-4 | CASSISGISSEQFF | TGTGCCAGCAGCATTAGCGGGATTTCATCCGAGCAGTTCTTC
- | - | TRBJ2-7 | TRBV29-1 | CSGAEGYEQYF | TGCAGCGGGGCGGAGGGCTACGAGCAGTACTTC
- | TRBD2 | TRBJ2-1 | TRBV4-1 | CASSQDKGTSGRYEQFF | TGCGCCAGCAGCCAAGACAAGGGGACTAGCGGGAGGTATGAGCAGTTCTTC
few | - | TRBJ1-5 | TRBV9 | CASSAYREGQPQHF | TGTGCCAGCAGCGCCTACAGGGAAGGGCAGCCCCAGCATTTT
- | - | TRBJ2-1 | TRBV19 | CASSYQDSYNEQFF | TGTGCCAGTAGTTATCAGGACTCCTACAATGAGCAGTTCTTC
- | - | TRBJ2-2 | TRBV7-2 | CASSPRRRGRYTGELFF | TGTGCCAGCAGCCCCCGCAGGAGGGGCCGGTACACCGGGGAGCTGTTTTTT
- | - | TRBJ1-1 | TRBV19 | CASTQGRNTEAFF | TGTGCCAGTACCCAAGGACGGAACACTGAAGCTTTCTTT
- | - | TRBJ2-1 | TRBV3-1 | CASSPTLGVNEQFF | TGTGCCAGCAGCCCGACCCTGGGGGTGAATGAGCAGTTCTTC
many | - | TRBJ2-1 | TRBV4-3 | CASSQERLVFEQFF | TGCGCCAGCAGCCAAGAACGGCTCGTGTTTGAGCAGTTCTTC
- | - | TRBJ1-5 | TRBV7-2 | CASSSTFYQPQHF | TGTGCCAGCAGCTCAACCTTCTATCAGCCCCAGCATTTT
- | - | TRBJ1-6 | TRBV10-3 | CAISEATGSYNSPLHF | TGTGCCATCAGTGAGGCGACCGGCTCCTATAATTCACCCCTCCACTTT
- | - | TRBJ1-5 | TRBV9 | CASSSGDGLGVAQHF | TGTGCCAGCAGCTCCGGGGACGGTCTGGGGGTAGCCCAGCATTTT
- | - | TRBJ2-1 | TRBV5-1 | CASSFNARGPNEQFF | TGCGCCAGCAGCTTTAACGCCCGGGGGCCCAATGAGCAGTTCTTC
few | TRBD2 | TRBJ2-1 | TRBV12-3/TRBV12-4 | CASSASGSSYNEQFF | TGTGCCAGCAGTGCTAGCGGGAGCTCCTACAATGAGCAGTTCTTC
few | - | TRBJ1-5 | TRBV6-6 | CASRLHKSVGYQPQHF | TGTGCCAGCAGGTTACACAAATCGGTGGGCTATCAGCCCCAGCATTTT
few | - | TRBJ2-5 | TRBV6-1 | CASREMTVGQETQYF | TGTGCCAGCAGAGAAATGACAGTAGGGCAAGAGACCCAGTACTTC
many | TRBD2 | TRBJ2-7 | TRBV9 | CASSVADRGLAFREQYF | TGTGCCAGCAGCGTAGCCGACCGGGGACTAGCGTTCCGCGAGCAGTACTTC
- | TRBD2 | TRBJ2-1 | TRBV29-1 | CSVDLEGTSGNHEQFF | TGCAGCGTTGACCTAGAAGGGACTAGCGGGAACCATGAGCAGTTCTTC
once | TRBD1 | TRBJ2-1 | TRBV5-1 | CASSPGTGASGSGSYNEQFF | TGCGCCAGCAGCCCGGGGACAGGGGCTAGCGGGTCGGGCTCCTACAATGAGCAGTTCTTC
- | - | TRBJ1-3 | TRBV29-1 | CSARLGAGNTIYF | TGCAGCGCCAGACTGGGGGCTGGAAACACCATATATTTT
- | - | TRBJ2-7 | TRBV5-1 | CASSFDGREQYF | TGCGCCAGCAGCTTCGATGGACGGGAGCAGTACTTC
- | - | TRBJ2-4 | TRBV4-3 | CASSRHLGSRGDIQYF | TGCGCCAGCAGCCGACACCTTGGGAGTAGGGGAGACATTCAGTACTTC
- | - | TRBJ1-1 | TRBV7-9 | CASSSRNAEAFF | TGTGCCAGCAGCTCCCGAAACGCTGAAGCTTTCTTT
few | TRBD1 | TRBJ2-1 | TRBV6-2/TRBV6-3 | CASRSGDSSYNEQFF | TGTGCCAGCAGATCAGGGGACAGCTCCTACAATGAGCAGTTCTTC
few | - | TRBJ2-3 | TRBV6-6 | CATCLGPSTDTQYF | TGTGCCACCTGCCTGGGCCCTAGCACAGATACGCAGTATTTT
many | - | TRBJ2-1 | TRBV25-1 | CASKESSYNEQFF | TGTGCCAGCAAAGAAAGCTCCTACAATGAGCAGTTCTTC
many | - | TRBJ2-5 | TRBV6-2/TRBV6-3 | CASIRQPKGETQYF | TGTGCCAGCATTCGACAGCCAAAGGGAGAGACCCAGTACTTC
- | - | TRBJ2-2 | TRBV5-1 | CASSPNKGSNTGELFF | TGCGCCAGCAGCCCTAACAAGGGGTCGAACACCGGGGAGCTGTTTTTT
many | - | TRBJ2-5 | TRBV20-1 | CSATPPWGDEETQYF | TGCAGTGCCACCCCCCCCTGGGGAGATGAAGAGACCCAGTACTTC